These 12 T cell receptor beta chains were all obtained from the same sample, sequenced in a study of monozygotic twins with inflammatory bowel disease. Using the 5' RACE reads, TCRdb records one entry per CDR3 protein without DNA. The sample totals over 350,000 distinct CDR3 sequences; its top ten clones hold about 2.5%. The sequencing sample was made of blood. These receptors were taken from a human donor with ulcerative colitis or Crohn's disease, or a healthy co-twin of an affected twin (not recorded which).

The CDR3 spells CARISPDGKVGYTF. The rearrangement uses TRBV5-1 and TRBJ1-2; TCRdb returns TRBD1, unconfirmable since there is no DNA. Per germline, CDR1 SGHRS and CDR2 YFSETQ. The CDR3 contains 14 residues.

The chain links TRBV6-1 to TRBJ2-7; the TRBD1 assignment by TCRdb is unverifiable without DNA. Looked up from germline, CDR1 is MNHNS and CDR2 is SASEGT. CDR3 length: 14 residues. The CDR3 loop reads CASSPRDSTYEQYF.

The rearrangement uses TRBV24-1 and TRBJ2-3; TCRdb's D call, TRBD2, is unchecked because there is no DNA. This CDR3 has 15 amino acids. Germline V gives CDR1 KGHDR, CDR2 SFDVKD. CDR3 in amino acids: CATSDGTYLTDTQYF.

CDR3 sequence reads: CASSLAFGLDPRSYEQYF. The chain uses TRBV5-1 and TRBJ2-7; with no DNA, the TCRdb D assignment of TRBD1 cannot be verified. The germline V gene has CDR1 SGHRS and CDR2 YFSETQ. The CDR3 has 18 amino acids.

CDR3: CASSFKGDQPQHF. This rearrangement joins TRBV7-2 to TRBJ1-5; the TCRdb call, TRBD1, lacks DNA for checking. The CDR3 sequence is 13 residues long. Germline V lookup: CDR1 SGHTA, CDR2 FQGNSA.

This CDR3 reads CASSLETGWTEAFF. V usage is TRBV7-6 and J usage is TRBJ1-1; TCRdb designates TRBD1, a call that cannot be tested without DNA. The CDR3 totals 14 residues. The germline V gene has CDR1 SGHVS and CDR2 FNYEAQ. The whole variable domain, remainder taken from reference TRBV7-6 and TRBJ1-1, is GAGVSQSPRYKVTKRGQDVALRCDPISGHVSLYWYRQALGQGPEFLTYFNYEAQQDKSGLPNDRFSAERPEGSISTLTIQRTEQRDSAMYRCASSLETGWTEAFFGQGTRLTVV.

The chain couples TRBV9 to TRBJ2-6. Germline lookup yields CDR1 SGDLS and CDR2 YYNGEE. The CDR3 runs to 19 residues. The CDR3 region is CASSVATWGFRPGANVLTF.

The V call is TRBV15, the J call TRBJ1-2; TCRdb's D gene call, TRBD1, goes unchecked for lack of DNA. Germline V gene data show CDR1 as LNHNV and CDR2 as YYDKDF (reference sequence). This CDR3 comprises 15 residues. The CDR3 protein is CATSRDFGTPYGYTF.

This chain links TRBV7-3 with TRBJ1-6. Germline lookup yields CDR1 SGHTA and CDR2 FQGTGA. This CDR3 is built from 11 residues. Here the CDR3 reads CASSPPSPLHF.

This chain connects TRBV5-1 to TRBJ2-2; as DNA is missing, the TRBD1 call by TCRdb cannot be tested. This CDR3 has 15 amino acids. CDR1 and CDR2 (germline): SGHRS, YFSETQ. CDR3 region: CASSSTGDVTGELFF. Drawing the rest from reference TRBV5-1 and TRBJ2-2, the complete variable domain is KAGVTQTPRYLIKTRGQQVTLSCSPISGHRSVSWYQQTPGQGLQFLFEYFSETQRNKGNFPGRFSGRQFSNSRSEMNVSTLELGDSALYLCASSSTGDVTGELFFGEGSRLTVL.

The V and J genes are TRBV24-1 and TRBJ2-1; TCRdb's D gene call, TRBD1, goes unchecked for lack of DNA. The CDR3 sequence is 14 residues long. Germline V gene sequence: CDR1 KGHDR, CDR2 SFDVKD. The CDR3 spells CATSSTGQPHEQFF.

The J gene is TRBJ1-1, the V gene TRBV7-8. The CDR3 is made up of 13 amino acids. Germline V CDR1 and CDR2: SGHVS, FQNEAQ. The CDR3: CASRLGGGYEAFF.